The 21 T cell receptor beta chains below come from one sample, sequenced in a study of response to subunit inactivated influenza vaccine. One entry per CDR3 protein, called by TCRdb with MiXCR from the RT-PCR reads. The sample yields under 950,000 distinct CDR3 sequences, 20% to 25% seen once. Sequencing used PBMCs from blood, obtained less than 6 days after vaccination. The source of these receptors is a man in his fifties who received an inactivated influenza vaccine.

This clonotype occurred a few times. The chain links TRBV24-1 to TRBJ2-5; TRBD2 is a possible D gene (6 bases). Trimming left V 1 base short and J 5 bases short, with 13 bases between. CDR3 length equals 15 residues. Germline V gene lookup returns CDR1 KGHDR and CDR2 SFDVKD. Written as DNA, the CDR3 is TGTGCCACCAGTGATTTATCGGGGAGCGGGGAGACCCAGTACTTC. Residues: CATSDLSGSGETQYF.

The chain couples TRBV5-1 to TRBJ2-7, with D possibly being TRBD1 (6 bases). CDR1 and CDR2 from the germline V gene are SGHRS and YFSETQ. V lost 4 bases and J 3 bases, leaving 17 bases between the germline ends. The CDR3 has 15 residues. CDR3 sequence: CASSPQGPILYEQYF. As DNA, the CDR3 is TGCGCCAGCAGCCCTCAGGGGCCTATTCTCTACGAGCAGTACTTC.

This clonotype was seen a few times. CDR3 sequence: CASSVDGPMGEQYF. The CDR3 region has the DNA TGTGCCAGCAGCGTAGACGGACCGATGGGTGAGCAGTACTTC. The chain couples TRBV9 to TRBJ2-7; D unresolved. The CDR3 is 14 amino acids. V was cut by 0 bases and J by 7 bases, with 14 bases left in between. Per the germline V gene, CDR1 is SGDLS and CDR2 is YYNGEE.

This clonotype was observed at least ten times. This chain joins TRBV7-2 and TRBJ2-7; TRBD2 aligns across 7 bases. The J segment lost 4 bases and the V segment lost 3 bases, leaving 6 bases of the junction unmatched. Germline loops: CDR1 SGHTA, CDR2 FQGNSA. The length of the CDR3 is 14 residues. The CDR3 DNA sequence: TGTGCCAGCAGCTTGGTAGCGGGTGATTACGAGCAGTACTTC. Its translation is CASSLVAGDYEQYF.

V usage is TRBV10-3 and J usage is TRBJ1-6; 9 bases are shared with TRBD1. Per the germline V gene, CDR1 is ENHRY and CDR2 is SYGVKD. The trim removed 6 bases at V and 10 bases at J, leaving 7 bases unmatched. The CDR3 has 14 residues. The CDR3 is CAIRDTGGGSPLHF. In DNA form, the CDR3 reads TGTGCCATCAGGGATACAGGGGGCGGGTCACCCCTCCACTTT.

The chain joins TRBV7-6 to TRBJ2-1; 14 positions agree with TRBD2. This CDR3 is 16 amino acids long. CDR1 is SGHVS, CDR2 FNYEAQ, per germline. The J segment lost 9 bases and the V segment lost 4 bases, leaving 8 bases of the junction unmatched. Here the CDR3 DNA reads TGTGCCAGCAGCTCGACTAGCGGGGGGGCCAGGGTTGAGCAGTTCTTC. It encodes CASSSTSGGARVEQFF.

The chain uses TRBV20-1 and TRBJ2-1; possible D gene TRBD2, 6 bases. Per the germline V gene, CDR1 is DFQATT and CDR2 is SNEGSKA (reference sequence). V was clipped by 0 bases and J by 0 bases, with 9 bases between them. The CDR3 extends over 15 amino acids. This CDR3 reads CSARDSAGSYNEQFF. The CDR3 DNA sequence: TGCAGTGCTAGAGATTCAGCGGGCTCCTACAATGAGCAGTTCTTC.

This chain links TRBV7-8 with TRBJ2-7, with 7 bases matching TRBD1. This CDR3 has 15 amino acids. Germline values: CDR1 SGHVS, CDR2 FQNEAQ. V dropped 5 bases and J dropped 7; count of bases not matched to a gene: 14. CDR3 in amino acids: CASSMDRLRAREQYF. The CDR3, as DNA: TGTGCCAGCAGCATGGACAGGCTTAGGGCGAGGGAGCAGTACTTC.

The V call is TRBV12-3 or TRBV12-4, the J call TRBJ1-1; no definite D call. V lost 3 bases to trimming and J lost 3 bases, with 8 bases between them. The CDR3 has 13 residues. For the CDR3, the DNA is TGTGCCAGCAGTTTCCCGGGGTACACTGAAGCTTTCTTT. Translation: CASSFPGYTEAFF.

V usage is TRBV10-3 and J usage is TRBJ2-3; TRBD1 or TRBD2 may be the D gene (5 bases each). This CDR3 region has 15 residues. The germline V gene encodes CDR1 ENHRY and CDR2 SYGVKD. Trimming removed 6 bases from V and 0 bases from J, with 13 bases in between. CDR3 in amino acids: CAIRRDGTSTDTQYF. As DNA, the CDR3 is TGTGCCATCAGACGGGACGGAACTAGCACAGATACGCAGTATTTT.

This clonotype appeared a few times. This chain uses TRBV29-1 with TRBJ1-2; TRBD1 is a possible D gene (5 bases). Trimming took 7 bases from V and 4 from J, leaving 13 bases between them. The CDR3 has 12 amino acids. Germline V gene data show CDR1 as SQVTM and CDR2 as ANQGSEA. Here the CDR3 DNA reads TGCAGCGCTGCGAGGGGTACCTATGGCTACACCTTC. It encodes CSAARGTYGYTF.

This clonotype was recorded a few times. This chain uses TRBV6-2 or TRBV6-3 with TRBJ2-2, with D unresolved. The CDR3 length is 15 residues. The V gene lost 6 bases and the J gene lost 7 bases, with 18 bases spanning the gap. In germline, CDR1 is MNHEY, CDR2 SVGEGT. The CDR3 region is CASSWTVLGFGELFF. In nucleotides, the CDR3 is TGTGCCAGCAGCTGGACGGTTCTTGGCTTCGGGGAGCTGTTTTTT.

This rearrangement joins TRBV6-1 to TRBJ2-7; D is unclear. This CDR3 region has 13 residues. The V end was cut by 5 bases, the J end by 2 bases, with 10 bases between. The germline CDR1 and CDR2 sequences are MNHNS and SASEGT. In nucleotides, the CDR3 is TGTGCCAGCAGTCCAGCAGCCGCCTACGAGCAGTACTTC. This translates into CASSPAAAYEQYF.

This clonotype was recorded a few times. This chain joins TRBV29-1 and TRBJ1-2; 8 bases are shared with TRBD1. The length of the CDR3 is 13 residues. Germline-derived CDR1 and CDR2 are SQVTM and ANQGSEA. The trim removed 7 bases at V and 3 bases at J, leaving 7 bases unmatched. Here the CDR3 reads CSADRATYYGYTF. As DNA, the CDR3 is TGCAGCGCGGACAGGGCCACATACTATGGCTACACCTTC. The full variable domain, with the rest looked up from reference TRBV29-1 and TRBJ1-2, is SAVISQKPSRDICQRGTSLTIQCQVDSQVTMMFWYRQQPGQSLTLIATANQGSEATYESGFVIDKFPISRPNLTFSTLTVSNMSPEDSSIYLCSADRATYYGYTFGSGTRLTVV.

The chain employs TRBV20-1 and TRBJ2-1; TRBD2 aligns across 11 bases. The V gene end was trimmed by 5 bases and the J gene end by 5 bases; junction bases not matched to a gene: 11. The CDR3 covers 16 residues. Germline V lookup: CDR1 DFQATT, CDR2 SNEGSKA (reference sequence). CDR3 protein: CSAYNSGRAQNNEQFF. The CDR3 DNA sequence: TGCAGTGCTTATAATAGCGGGAGGGCCCAAAACAATGAGCAGTTCTTC.

The rearrangement links TRBV12-3 or TRBV12-4 to TRBJ2-1; D not resolved. The germline V and J ends were trimmed by 5 bases and 4 bases, with 15 bases remaining between them. The CDR3 loop spans 15 amino acids. CDR3: CASSLRLSLYNEQFF. DNA of the CDR3: TGTGCCAGCAGTCTCCGACTTAGCTTATACAATGAGCAGTTCTTC.

The V gene is TRBV7-2, the J gene TRBJ2-3; 7 bases agree with TRBD2. This CDR3 has 13 amino acids. Per germline, CDR1 SGHTA and CDR2 FQGNSA. With V trimmed by 10 bases and J by 4 bases, 8 bases remained unmatched. This chain's CDR3 is CAIGAGVSDTQYF. CDR3 nucleotides: TGTGCCATTGGGGCGGGAGTCTCAGATACGCAGTATTTT.

J is TRBJ2-7 and V is TRBV5-1; possibly TRBD2 for D (6 bases). Germline-derived CDR1 and CDR2 are SGHRS and YFSETQ. V lost 4 bases to trimming and J lost 4 bases, with 18 bases between them. The CDR3 covers 15 residues. For the CDR3, the DNA is TGCGCCAGCAGCGTGTGGGGGGAGGTCAAATACGAGCAGTACTTC. The encoded protein is CASSVWGEVKYEQYF.

The rearrangement links TRBV7-9 to TRBJ2-7, with a tentative D call TRBD1 (6 bases). Germline V CDR1 and CDR2: SEHNR, FQNEAQ (reference sequence). The V end was cut by 5 bases, the J end by 0 bases, with 14 bases between. CDR3 size: 15 residues. For the CDR3, the DNA is TGTGCCAGCAGCCCCTGGACAGTGAACTCCTACGAGCAGTACTTC. Its protein product is CASSPWTVNSYEQYF.

This clonotype has a handful of counts. The V gene is TRBV12-3 or TRBV12-4, the J gene TRBJ1-4; the match to TRBD1 covers 9 bases. The CDR3 covers 16 residues. Unmatched junction bases numbered 6, after V lost 6 bases and J lost 1 base. The CDR3 is CASSSGQGLTNEKLFF. In DNA, the CDR3 is TGTGCCAGCAGCAGCGGACAGGGGCTAACTAATGAAAAACTGTTTTTT.

The sample holds a few counts of this clonotype. No DNA is shown, since the ends of the CDR3 on it are uncertain; the CDR3 is the one TCRdb lists. This chain connects TRBV7-3 to TRBJ2-2; the table's D call TRBD2 went unverified against the DNA. The CDR3 totals 17 residues, both ends included. The germline CDR1 and CDR2 sequences are SGHTA and FQGTGA. This CDR3 is CASSPLAGGRTPGSCFF.